Included here is one T cell receptor beta chain sequence, with context. What it binds is unknown. This sample is drawn from a study of CD8+ T cells in alopecia areata. About the study: Treated patients were given 5 to 10 mg oral tofacitinib twice daily. Findings and caveats of the study: In lesional scalp, particularly from alopecia totalis/universalis, clonality was higher than in normal scalp.

Researchers gathered lesional scalp punch biopsies and peripheral blood from patients with alopecia areata. There are 13 residues in the CDR3. Trimming left V 4 bases short and J 7 bases short, with 14 bases between. Germline V lookup: CDR1 SQVTM, CDR2 ANQGSEA. Following RNA extraction, reverse transcription yielded cDNA that acted as the sequencing template. Sequenced by immunoSEQ multiplex PCR; TCRdb stores in-frame clones only, minus some. The data contain approximately 140,000 clones, 40% to 50% of them seen just once; the ten biggest clones take up about 6.3%. Sequencing input: CD4+ T cells sorted from blood. This receptor was taken from a human donor with alopecia areata. The rearrangement joins TRBV29-1 to TRBJ2-4, with a possible D match to TRBD2 (5 bases). The CDR3 here is CSVGATGGNIQYF. The CDR3, as DNA: TGCAGCGTTGGAGCCACCGGCGGGAACATTCAGTACTTC.